Described below is a single T cell receptor beta chain sequence and its context. The sample originates from a study of blood T cell repertoires in COVID-19. In the authors' methods: Counts of nucleated cells, estimated from reference gene primer amplification, were obtained. Sequencing was performed with immunoSEQ multiplex PCR; in TCRdb, only in-frame clones are kept and a portion is missing. The V and J calls and clone size are taken from that table; D and trimming were inferred from the DNA. The sample contains tens of thousands of clones, 85% of which appear only once. The V end lost 0 bases, the J end lost 0 bases, and 9 bases lay between the germline ends. The germline gives CDR1 SGHRS, CDR2 YFSETQ. The CDR3 extends over 15 amino acids.

The chain has TRBV5-1 and TRBJ1-1; D call uncertain. The sample taken for sequencing was peripheral blood. The sequence was obtained from a woman in her seventies with acute or convalescent COVID-19. CDR3 amino acids: CASSLGGIVNTEAFF. The CDR3 coding sequence is TGCGCCAGCAGCTTGGGAGGTATAGTGAACACTGAAGCTTTCTTT.